This T cell receptor (beta chain) is drawn from a study of STAT5B mutations in CD4+ large granular lymphocyte leukemia. Study findings and constraints: Patient CD4-sorted repertoires stayed more clonal than healthy ones after leukemic-clone removal. 8/27 top patient clones versus 2/35 control clones were TRBV06-family.

Profiled with immunoSEQ multiplex PCR; TCRdb holds only in-frame clones, not every one. Of tens of thousands of clones in the sample, 75% to 85% were seen once. CDR3 length equals 13 residues. Germline CDR1 and CDR2: SNHLY and FYNNEI. The V and J ends lost 6 bases and 5 bases respectively, with 11 bases between them. On this clone itself: Its antigen is unknown.

Sequenced input: CD4+ T cells from blood buffy coats. The source is a human donor in good health. The V gene is TRBV2, the J gene TRBJ1-5, with no clear D. CDR3 loop: CASSGGSYQPQHF. The CDR3, as DNA: TGTGCCAGCAGCGGAGGGTCCTATCAGCCCCAGCATTTT.